The sequence of this T cell receptor (beta chain) was determined in a study of CD8+ T cells in alopecia areata. Overall study: For the treated group, dosing was oral tofacitinib at 5 to 10 mg twice daily. Broader study findings: It was less clear whether patients shared TCRs than it was in mice, possibly because of HLA.

Sampling of alopecia areata patients yielded lesional scalp punch biopsies as well as peripheral blood. Concerning this clone itself: Its antigen is unidentified.

V was cut by 4 bases and J by 7 bases, with 14 bases left in between. Germline CDR1 MNHNY, CDR2 SVGAGI (reference sequence). The CDR3 totals 13 residues. RNA extraction was followed by reverse transcription into cDNA, which acted as the sequencing template. TCRdb keeps only in-frame clones here, not all; method: immunoSEQ multiplex PCR. Among 200,000 to 250,000 clones, more than 45% were seen once, and the ten largest hold under 0.5%. J is TRBJ2-7 and V is TRBV6-6; D tentatively reads TRBD1 or TRBD2 (6 bases each). This specimen consisted of CD4+ T cells sorted from blood, obtained at week 0. This clonotype originated in a human donor with alopecia areata. CDR3 amino acids: CASSLTGAGEQYF. CDR3 DNA: TGTGCCAGCAGTTTGACGGGGGCGGGGGAGCAGTACTTC.